This T cell receptor beta chain stems from a study of blood T cell repertoires in COVID-19. Study details: From the United States, Italy and Spain came samples of acute and convalescent COVID-19. From T cells, B-cell-depleted T cells, or PBMCs came the material, which was cDNA or gDNA.

In the authors' workflow: From reference gene primer amplification, estimates of nucleated cell counts were derived. TCRdb keeps only in-frame clones here, not all; method: immunoSEQ multiplex PCR. The V and J calls and clone size were taken over from that table, and D and trimming were inferred from the DNA. The table has approximately 50,000 clones, about 80% seen once; the top ten hold 25%. The sequencing input was peripheral blood. The origin of this receptor is a man in his 70s with acute or convalescent COVID-19.

CDR3 nucleotides: TGTGCCAGCAGCCCCGAGGGGGCCACAGATACGCAGTATTTT. Translating it yields CASSPEGATDTQYF. V gene TRBV7-3 combines with J gene TRBJ2-3, with 7 positions matching TRBD1. The CDR3 consists of 14 residues. Trimming removed 5 bases from V and 2 bases from J; junction bases left unmatched: 4. Germline V gene sequence: CDR1 SGHTA, CDR2 FQGTGA.